These 21 T cell receptor beta chains originate from one sample sequenced in a study of cytomegalovirus exposure and HLA in healthy donors. PCR used 60 Vbeta primers and 13 Jbeta primers. Here immunoSEQ multiplex PCR was the method, and the copy in TCRdb shows in-frame clones only, minus some. This sample has under 150,000 clones; over 75% occur once, and the top ten carry less than 5.5%. Sequenced: PBMCs. Every receptor here comes from a woman in her twenties or thirties in good health and CMV-seropositive.

The V gene is TRBV11-3, the J gene TRBJ1-2, with 9 bases matching TRBD1. This CDR3 has 14 residues. Germline-derived CDR1 and CDR2 are SGHNT and YENEEA. The V segment lost 5 bases and the J segment 7 bases; nucleotides outside the gene matches: 8. The CDR3 DNA reads TGTGCCAGCAGCCGGGAGGGACAGGGCATTGGCTACACCTTC. Its translation is CASSREGQGIGYTF. The whole variable domain, filled in from reference TRBV11-3 and TRBJ1-2, reads EAGVVQSPRYKIIEKKQPVAFWCNPISGHNTLYWYLQNLGQGPELLIRYENEEAVDDSQLPKDRFSAERLKGVDSTLKIQPAELGDSAVYLCASSREGQGIGYTFGSGTRLTVV.

The genes are TRBV4-1 and TRBJ1-1, with D unresolved. The germline V gene has CDR1 MGHRA and CDR2 YSYEKL. V was clipped by 2 bases and J by 11 bases, with 15 bases between them. CDR3 length: 13 amino acids. The CDR3 here is CASSQLQSPLAFF. CDR3 sequence (DNA): TGCGCCAGCAGCCAACTACAGTCCCCGTTGGCTTTCTTT.

This clone has just one count. The V gene is TRBV7-9, the J gene TRBJ1-2; the D is unclear. The V end was cut by 5 bases, the J end by 7 bases, with 17 bases between. Germline CDR1 and CDR2: SEHNR and FQNEAQ (reference sequence). The CDR3 runs 14 residues. This CDR3 reads CASSDAGMRLGYTF. CDR3 bases: TGTGCCAGCAGCGACGCCGGAATGCGGCTTGGCTACACCTTC. Full variable domain (remainder filled in from reference TRBV7-9 and TRBJ1-2): DTGVSQNPRHKITKRGQNVTFRCDPISEHNRLYWYRQTLGQGPEFLTYFQNEAQLEKSRLLSDRFSAERPKGSFSTLEIQRTEQGDSAMYLCASSDAGMRLGYTFGSGTRLTVV.

In its sample, this clone was seen a few times. The chain is built from TRBV5-4 and TRBJ1-1; D perhaps matches TRBD1 (5 bases). The germline CDR1 and CDR2 sequences are SGHNT and YYREEE (reference sequence). This CDR3 comprises 11 residues. The V and J ends lost 0 bases and 11 bases respectively, with 8 bases between them. CDR3: CASSLGGVAFF. In DNA form, the CDR3 reads TGTGCCAGCAGCTTGGGGGGGGTGGCTTTCTTT.

This clone was observed a few times. This chain links TRBV5-4 with TRBJ2-7; TRBD2 aligns across 11 bases. The CDR3 spans 15 residues. The J segment lost 4 bases and the V segment lost 4 bases, leaving 7 bases of the junction unmatched. The germline CDR1 and CDR2 sequences are SGHNT and YYREEE (reference sequence). The chain's CDR3 is CASSLAGGPEYEQYF. The CDR3 DNA follows: TGTGCCAGCAGCCTAGCGGGAGGACCCGAATACGAGCAGTACTTC.

This clone has only a few counts. The V gene is TRBV6-4, the J gene TRBJ1-1; a possible D gene is TRBD1 (6 bases). The CDR3 is 14 residues long. In germline, CDR1 is MRHNA, CDR2 SNTAGT. Trimming took off 3 bases at V and 0 bases at J, with 8 bases between the two ends. Here the CDR3 reads CASSEDRLNTEAFF. Here the CDR3 DNA reads TGTGCCAGCAGTGAGGACAGATTGAACACTGAAGCTTTCTTT.

The chain uses TRBV2 and TRBJ2-7; D possibly corresponds to TRBD1 (7 bases). Germline CDR1 is SNHLY and CDR2 is FYNNEI. Trimming cost V 1 base and J 3 bases, with 13 bases left between them. The CDR3 has 15 residues. The CDR3 reads CASSEDRGGGYEQYF. In DNA, the CDR3 is TGTGCCAGCAGTGAAGACAGGGGAGGAGGCTACGAGCAGTACTTC. Filled out from reference TRBV2 and TRBJ2-7, the complete variable domain reads EPEVTQTPSHQVTQMGQEVILRCVPISNHLYFYWYRQILGQKVEFLVSFYNNEISEKSEIFDDQFSVERPDGSNFTLKIRSTKLEDSAMYFCASSEDRGGGYEQYFGPGTRLTVT.

CDR3 loop: CASSSGQGVYRELFF. CDR3 bases: TGTGCCAGCAGCTCGGGACAGGGTGTGTACCGGGAGCTGTTTTTT. V usage is TRBV7-9 and J usage is TRBJ2-2; 9 bases are shared with TRBD1. This CDR3 spans 15 amino acids. The germline gives CDR1 SEHNR, CDR2 FQNEAQ (reference sequence). V shed 4 bases and J 9 bases; nucleotides not matched to a gene: 9. Together with reference TRBV7-9 and TRBJ2-2, the CDR3 gives the full variable domain: DTGVSQNPRHKITKRGQNVTFRCDPISEHNRLYWYRQTLGQGPEFLTYFQNEAQLEKSRLLSDRFSAERPKGSFSTLEIQRTEQGDSAMYLCASSSGQGVYRELFFGEGSRLTVL.

The chain links TRBV6-1 to TRBJ2-1; 12 nucleotides match TRBD2. Germline V gene data show CDR1 as MNHNS and CDR2 as SASEGT. The CDR3 contains 15 residues. The junction had 3 bases not matched to a gene; V was cut back by 2 bases and J by 7 bases. The DNA for the CDR3 is TGTGCCAGCAGTGAATGGCTAGCGGGGGGGAATGAGCAGTTCTTC. Its protein is CASSEWLAGGNEQFF.

The chain couples TRBV27 to TRBJ2-5, with D possibly TRBD1 on 6 matching bases. CDR3 size: 16 residues. V lost 5 bases, J lost 2 bases, and 18 bases lay in between. Germline CDR1 and CDR2: MNHEY and SMNVEV (reference sequence). The CDR3 DNA reads TGTGCCAGCAGTCCAGACACGTTTCAGGGGCAAGAGACCCAGTACTTC. Translation gives CASSPDTFQGQETQYF.

This chain uses TRBV19 with TRBJ1-1, with a weak D call TRBD1 (5 bases). Germline V CDR1 and CDR2: LNHDA, SQIVND (reference sequence). V gave up 7 bases and J gave up 3 bases, with 18 bases separating them. The CDR3 is 15 amino acids. The CDR3 nucleotides are TGTGCCAGTACTCCATTGGGTCGGGGGGACACTGAAGCTTTCTTT. The encoded protein is CASTPLGRGDTEAFF. The full variable domain, in which reference TRBV19 and TRBJ1-1 provide the parts outside the CDR3, is DGGITQSPKYLFRKEGQNVTLSCEQNLNHDAMYWYRQDPGQGLRLIYYSQIVNDFQKGDIAEGYSVSREKKESFPLTVTSAQKNPTAFYLCASTPLGRGDTEAFFGQGTRLTVV.

This clone came up a few times. The CDR3 sequence: CASSLDGVAYNEQFF. The CDR3 DNA reads as TGTGCCAGCAGCTTAGATGGTGTAGCCTACAATGAGCAGTTCTTC. The chain links TRBV7-2 to TRBJ2-1, with D unresolved. Trimming cost V 1 base and J 2 bases, with 9 bases left between them. The germline V gene has CDR1 SGHTA and CDR2 FQGNSA. There are 15 residues in the CDR3. The complete variable domain, with remaining parts taken from reference TRBV7-2 and TRBJ2-1, reads GAGVSQSPSNKVTEKGKDVELRCDPISGHTALYWYRQSLGQGLEFLIYFQGNSAPDKSGLPSDRFSAERTGGSVSTLTIQRTQQEDSAVYLCASSLDGVAYNEQFFGPGTRLTVL.

Regarding this clone: At the DNA level, this CDR3 is encoded by other sequences in the same sample as well. The V call is TRBV15, the J call TRBJ2-7; the D gene is possibly TRBD2 (5 bases). This CDR3 spans 13 amino acids. Trimming took off 0 bases at V and 6 bases at J, with 9 bases between the two ends. Germline loops: CDR1 LNHNV, CDR2 YYDKDF (reference sequence). The CDR3 loop is CATSRDRGREQYF. CDR3 nucleotides: TGTGCCACCAGCAGAGATCGGGGTCGCGAGCAGTACTTC. Using reference TRBV15 and TRBJ2-7 for the parts outside the CDR3, the full variable domain is DAMVIQNPRYQVTQFGKPVTLSCSQTLNHNVMYWYQQKSSQAPKLLFHYYDKDFNNEADTPDNFQSRRPNTSFCFLDIRSPGLGDTAMYLCATSRDRGREQYFGPGTRLTVT.

This clone was counted between two and nine times. J is TRBJ2-5 and V is TRBV7-2, with D perhaps TRBD1 (6 bases). This CDR3 spans 14 amino acids. Germline values: CDR1 SGHTA, CDR2 FQGNSA. The V end lost 3 bases, the J end lost 5 bases, and 13 bases lay between the germline ends. The CDR3 here is CASSFPGAGETQYF. In DNA, the CDR3 is TGTGCCAGCAGCTTTCCAGGGGCTGGCGAGACCCAGTACTTC.

The genes are TRBV5-1 and TRBJ1-2; the match to TRBD1 covers 8 bases. Germline-derived CDR1 and CDR2 are SGHRS and YFSETQ. The V segment lost 2 bases and the J segment 8 bases; nucleotides outside the gene matches: 5. This CDR3 contains 13 residues. In nucleotides, the CDR3 is TGCGCCAGCAGCTTCCAGGGGGCAAGGGGCTACACCTTC. Translation: CASSFQGARGYTF.

The V gene is TRBV6-6, the J gene TRBJ2-7, with 7 bases aligning to TRBD2. J lost 3 bases, V lost 2 bases, and 1 base had no gene match. This CDR3 comprises 13 residues. In germline, CDR1 is MNHNY, CDR2 SVGAGI (reference sequence). CDR3 region: CASSYGTIYEQYF. The CDR3 nucleotides read TGTGCCAGCAGTTACGGGACTATCTACGAGCAGTACTTC.

This sequence joins TRBV6-1 and TRBJ2-5, with TRBD2 matching 12 bases. The V and J ends lost 6 bases and 1 base, in that order; junction bases with no gene match: 3. Per the germline V gene, CDR1 is MNHNS and CDR2 is SASEGT. This CDR3 is 15 amino acids long. The CDR3 spells CASRPSGGAQETQYF. The CDR3 region has the DNA TGTGCCAGCAGACCTAGCGGGGGGGCCCAAGAGACCCAGTACTTC.

The rearrangement uses TRBV7-8 and TRBJ1-1; D call uncertain. CDR1 is SGHVS, CDR2 FQNEAQ, per germline. Trimming stripped 2 bases from V and 1 base from J, with 8 bases between. The CDR3 length is 14 residues. The CDR3 DNA follows: TGTGCCAGCAGCTTACCTTCAGGGAACACTGAAGCTTTCTTT. This gives the protein CASSLPSGNTEAFF.

The gene calls are TRBV27 and TRBJ1-4; D is unresolved. V was cut by 5 bases and J by 0 bases, with 13 bases left in between. Germline V lookup: CDR1 MNHEY, CDR2 SMNVEV (reference sequence). This CDR3 is 16 amino acids long. CDR3 DNA sequence: TGTGCCAGCAGTGGACGGGATGCCGCAACTAATGAAAAACTGTTTTTT. Protein: CASSGRDAATNEKLFF. The full variable domain, its missing parts supplied by reference TRBV27 and TRBJ1-4, is EAQVTQNPRYLITVTGKKLTVTCSQNMNHEYMSWYRQDPGLGLRQIYYSMNVEVTDKGDVPEGYKVSRKEKRNFPLILESPSPNQTSLYFCASSGRDAATNEKLFFGSGTQLSVL.

The chain is built from TRBV10-3 and TRBJ2-2; 8 positions match TRBD2. Trimming at V came to 9 bases and at J to 3 bases, leaving 3 bases not matched to a gene. The V gene's germline CDR1 is ENHRY and CDR2 SYGVKD. The length of the CDR3 is 13 residues. The CDR3 DNA is TGTGCCATAAGAGCGGGAGACACCGGGGAGCTGTTTTTT. Translation gives CAIRAGDTGELFF.

The V gene is TRBV7-9, the J gene TRBJ2-1; 10 bases match TRBD2. The J segment lost 7 bases and the V segment lost 5 bases, leaving 5 bases of the junction unmatched. Germline V gives CDR1 SEHNR, CDR2 FQNEAQ (reference sequence). This CDR3 region has 14 residues. In DNA, the CDR3 is TGTGCCAGCAGCCCCCTAGCGGGAGTAAATGAGCAGTTCTTC. It encodes CASSPLAGVNEQFF.